This T cell receptor (beta chain) appears in the sequencing data of a study of early T cells in non-severe SARS-CoV-2 infection. Across the whole study: Sequenced material consisted of bulk RNA (from unsorted whole blood), and chains were unpaired. The study's findings and limits: CD4 and private specificities were missed by VDJdb matching, which favored anti-spike CD8 responses.

Trimming pared 6 bases from V and 7 bases from J, leaving 6 bases between. CDR1 MDHEN and CDR2 SYDVKM come from the germline V gene. The CDR3 totals 11 residues. Attachment of unique molecular identifiers was made to individual cDNA molecules. In TCRdb, the 5' RACE reads were re-called with MiXCR into one record per CDR3 protein. The sample yields some 66,000 distinct CDR3 sequences, less than 9.5% seen once. This clonotype was picked up a small number of times. Its target is unknown. This TCR was sampled from an adult who was a healthcare worker with PCR-confirmed SARS-CoV-2 infection or an uninfected control (not recorded which). Specimen: whole blood. V is TRBV28 and J is TRBJ2-2; D is undetermined. CDR3 amino acids: CASRSNGELFF. Written as DNA, the CDR3 is TGTGCCAGCAGGTCCAACGGGGAGCTGTTTTTT.